Only a few counts were recorded for the clone carrying this TCR beta chain. Trimming removed 3 bases from V and 3 bases from J; junction bases left unmatched: 6. This CDR3 region has 15 residues. Germline V CDR1 and CDR2: SGHDT, YYEEEE. These data belong to a study of cytomegalovirus exposure and HLA in healthy donors. The PCR ran on 60 Vbeta and 13 Jbeta primers. Using immunoSEQ multiplex PCR, the repertoire was profiled, and TCRdb retains in-frame clones only, with some absent. In the table there are under 150,000 clones, roughly three quarters of which are singletons. The chain recombines TRBV5-6 with TRBJ2-3, with 8 bases fitting TRBD1. Sequenced sample: PBMCs. This sequence originates from a male donor in good health and CMV-seronegative. CDR3 amino acids: CASSSGQGFTDTQYF. The CDR3 nucleotides are TGTGCCAGCAGCTCCGGACAGGGTTTTACAGATACGCAGTATTTT.